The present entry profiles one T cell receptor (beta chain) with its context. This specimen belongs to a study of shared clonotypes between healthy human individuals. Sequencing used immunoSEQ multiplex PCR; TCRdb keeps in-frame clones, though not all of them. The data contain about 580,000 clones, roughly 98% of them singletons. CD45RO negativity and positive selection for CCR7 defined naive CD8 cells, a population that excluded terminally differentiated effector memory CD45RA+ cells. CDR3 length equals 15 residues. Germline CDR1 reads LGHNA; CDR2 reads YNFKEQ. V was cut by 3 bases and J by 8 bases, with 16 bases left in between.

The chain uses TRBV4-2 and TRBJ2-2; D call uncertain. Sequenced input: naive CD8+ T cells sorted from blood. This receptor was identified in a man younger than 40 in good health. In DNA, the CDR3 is TGTGCCAGCAGCCAGGAAGACGACGGCCGTGGGGAGCTGTTTTTT. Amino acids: CASSQEDDGRGELFF.